The present TCR beta chain was sequenced within a study of blood T cell repertoires in COVID-19. Some clones are missing from TCRdb's copy, which holds only in-frame ones; the method was immunoSEQ multiplex PCR. The sample consists of under 200,000 clones, over 80% of them appearing once. The length of the CDR3 is 15 residues. The V segment lost 7 bases and the J segment 0 bases; nucleotides outside the gene matches: 6. CDR1 and CDR2 (germline): MDHEN, SYDVKM. Sequencing was performed on peripheral blood. This chain joins TRBV28 and TRBJ1-5; TRBD1 aligns across 7 bases. The sequence was collected from a woman aged 55-69 years with COVID-19, enrolled during active disease. The CDR3 here is CASTARQGSNQPQHF. CDR3 bases: TGTGCCAGCACAGCAAGACAGGGTAGCAATCAGCCCCAGCATTTT.